These T cell receptor beta chains were read from a single sample in a study of cytomegalovirus exposure and HLA in healthy donors. Clones were read by immunoSEQ multiplex PCR, and TCRdb kept only the in-frame ones, dropping some. The repertoire includes roughly 120,000 clones, about 80% of them detected once, and around 4.5% sits in the top ten. Input material: PBMCs. Source of these receptors: a man younger than 45 in good health and CMV-seropositive. CDR3s include the opening cysteine and the closing phenylalanine or tryptophan. Each record gives: CDR3 protein, V gene, J gene, D gene, clone size. The D gene is left open where the match is weak. Some rows have no size entry. The others give once, few or many, or a class for an expanded clone.

CASSLNEGFLNQPQHF	TRBV11-2	TRBJ1-5	-	-
CASSITTGPNYGYTF	TRBV7-2	TRBJ1-2	-	-
CASSYGTSNEQFF	TRBV7-2	TRBJ2-1	-	-
CASSLSGRGTEAFF	TRBV6-5	TRBJ1-1	-	few
CAISEASTGPKETQYF	TRBV10-3	TRBJ2-5	TRBD1	once
CASSATGENSPLHF	TRBV7-3	TRBJ1-6	TRBD1	-
CASSSTGWSGELFF	TRBV7-3	TRBJ2-2	-	-
CASSQEVTPPAELFF	TRBV14	TRBJ2-2	-	-
CASSWGQGVREQYF	TRBV27	TRBJ2-7	TRBD1	-
CASSPNQGLAGGREQFF	TRBV7-8	TRBJ2-1	TRBD2	few
CASSQEWYGQGASQPQHF	TRBV4-3	TRBJ1-5	TRBD1	-
CASSWGDSQNTEAFF	TRBV6-5	TRBJ1-1	TRBD1	-
CASSRPGQGYGYTF	TRBV6-5	TRBJ1-2	TRBD1	-
CASSFRQGAAGNTIYF	TRBV7-2	TRBJ1-3	TRBD1	-
CASSIDLQGLYGYEQYF	TRBV19	TRBJ2-7	TRBD1	-
CASSVFLTGELFF	TRBV9	TRBJ2-2	-	once
CASSQVEAVNTDTQYF	TRBV4-2	TRBJ2-3	-	-
CASSFAFSPGRDTGELFF	TRBV7-7	TRBJ2-2	-	few
CASSTLAGGLFSSYNEQFF	TRBV5-8	TRBJ2-1	TRBD2	-
CASSSGRAYGREQFF	TRBV19	TRBJ2-1	TRBD2	-
CASSPIGEAEQFF	TRBV27	TRBJ2-1	-	-
CASRGTGYEQYF	TRBV2	TRBJ2-7	-	-
CASSLLAWNEQFF	TRBV28	TRBJ2-1	-	once
CASSRGLAGGSSYNEQFF	TRBV7-3	TRBJ2-1	TRBD2	-
CATQRWRGQGGELFF	TRBV21-1	TRBJ2-2	-	-
CSSSLSVYEQYF	TRBV7-9	TRBJ2-7	-	-
CASSATTGENTEAFF	TRBV7-9	TRBJ1-1	TRBD1	-
CASSVGNSGGLNEQFF	TRBV9	TRBJ2-1	TRBD2	-
CSASPSYEQYF	TRBV20-1	-	-	-
CASSTQGNEQYF	TRBV7-2	TRBJ2-7	-	-
CASSPISGTGELFF	TRBV5-1	TRBJ2-2	-	-
CASSPLGADNEQFF	TRBV27	TRBJ2-1	-	-
CSVQPEDRERRVWAVAQYF	TRBV29-1	TRBJ2-3	TRBD1	-
CASSNGLDYEQYF	TRBV19	TRBJ2-7	-	-
CASSLTGTGAEKLFF	TRBV9	TRBJ1-4	TRBD1	-
CATDRGVENEQFF	TRBV6-6	TRBJ2-1	TRBD1	-
CASSPTSGSGFKPYEQYF	TRBV5-8	TRBJ2-7	TRBD2	-
CASSLAGLYGYTF	TRBV27	TRBJ1-2	-	-
CASTAGLAGSDTQYF	TRBV6-4	TRBJ2-3	TRBD2	few
CASSLRTSGSTYEQYF	TRBV4-1	TRBJ2-7	TRBD2	-
CSVENPDSQETQYF	TRBV29-1	TRBJ2-5	-	-
CASSSDWNTEAFF	TRBV6-5	TRBJ1-1	-	once
CASSSRGLAVPGETQYF	TRBV9	TRBJ2-5	TRBD2	-
CATSREQGRNQPQHF	TRBV15	TRBJ1-5	TRBD1	-